This T cell receptor beta chain originates from a study of identifying expanded T cells in peripheral blood. The method was immunoSEQ multiplex PCR; TCRdb's version includes in-frame clones alone and lacks a portion of them. The sample has 90,000 to 110,000 clones; about 88% are singletons. Collection occurred without any documented infections or immune events in donors. V was clipped by 5 bases and J by 7 bases, with 15 bases between them. The CDR3 length is 13 residues. Germline loops: CDR1 SGHVS, CDR2 FQNEAQ. Sequenced sample: blood. This clonotype was sampled from a person aged 18 to 70 in good health. The chain combines TRBV7-8 with TRBJ2-7; D is unclear. The CDR3, as DNA: TGTGCCAGCAGCCATCGCAGGTCGAGAGAGCAGTACTTC. It specifies CASSHRRSREQYF.